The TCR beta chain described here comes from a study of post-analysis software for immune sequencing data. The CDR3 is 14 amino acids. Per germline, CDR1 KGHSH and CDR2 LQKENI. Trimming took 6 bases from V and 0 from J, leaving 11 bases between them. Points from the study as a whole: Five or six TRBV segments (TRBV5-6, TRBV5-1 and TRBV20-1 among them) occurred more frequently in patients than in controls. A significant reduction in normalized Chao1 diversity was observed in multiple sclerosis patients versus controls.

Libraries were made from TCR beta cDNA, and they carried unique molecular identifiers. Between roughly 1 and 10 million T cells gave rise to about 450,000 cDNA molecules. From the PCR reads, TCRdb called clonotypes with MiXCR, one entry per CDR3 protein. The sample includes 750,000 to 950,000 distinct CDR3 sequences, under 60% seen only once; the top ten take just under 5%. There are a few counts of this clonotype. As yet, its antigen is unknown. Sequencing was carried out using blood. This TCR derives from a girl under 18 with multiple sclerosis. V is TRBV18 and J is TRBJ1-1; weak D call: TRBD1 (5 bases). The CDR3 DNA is TGTGCCAGCTCTCCGGGGCGGATGAACACTGAAGCTTTCTTT. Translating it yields CASSPGRMNTEAFF.